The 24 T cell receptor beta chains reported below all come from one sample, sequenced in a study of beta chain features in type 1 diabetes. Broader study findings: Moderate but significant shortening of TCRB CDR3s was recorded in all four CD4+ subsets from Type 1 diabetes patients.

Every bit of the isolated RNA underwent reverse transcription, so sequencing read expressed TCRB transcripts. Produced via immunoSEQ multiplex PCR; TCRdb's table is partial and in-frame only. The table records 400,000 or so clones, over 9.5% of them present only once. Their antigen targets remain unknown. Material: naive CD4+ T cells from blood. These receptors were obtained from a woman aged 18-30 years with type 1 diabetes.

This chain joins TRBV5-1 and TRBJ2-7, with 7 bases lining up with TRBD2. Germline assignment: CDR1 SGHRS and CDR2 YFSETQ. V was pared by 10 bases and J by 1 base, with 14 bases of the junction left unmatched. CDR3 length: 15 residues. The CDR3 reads CASRPSASGSYEQYF. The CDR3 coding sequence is TGCGCCTCCCGGCCCAGCGCTAGCGGTTCCTACGAGCAGTACTTC.

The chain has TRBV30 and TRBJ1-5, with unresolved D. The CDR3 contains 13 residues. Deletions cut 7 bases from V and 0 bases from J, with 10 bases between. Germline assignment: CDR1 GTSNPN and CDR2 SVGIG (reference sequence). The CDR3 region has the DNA TGTGCCTTCGGAGGGAATAGCAATCAGCCCCAGCATTTT. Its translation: CAFGGNSNQPQHF. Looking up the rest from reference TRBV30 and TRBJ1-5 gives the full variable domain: SQTIHQWPATLVQPVGSPLSLECTVEGTSNPNLYWYRQAAGRGLQLLFYSVGIGQISSEVPQNLSASRPQDRQFILSSKKLLLSDSGFYLCAFGGNSNQPQHFGDGTRLSIL.

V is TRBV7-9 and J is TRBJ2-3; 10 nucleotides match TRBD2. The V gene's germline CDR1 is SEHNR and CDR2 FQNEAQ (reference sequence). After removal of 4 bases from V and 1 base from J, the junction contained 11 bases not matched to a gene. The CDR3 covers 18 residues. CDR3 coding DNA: TGTGCCAGCAGCTACGGCACTAGCGGGACCCTAGGCACAGATACGCAGTATTTT. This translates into CASSYGTSGTLGTDTQYF.

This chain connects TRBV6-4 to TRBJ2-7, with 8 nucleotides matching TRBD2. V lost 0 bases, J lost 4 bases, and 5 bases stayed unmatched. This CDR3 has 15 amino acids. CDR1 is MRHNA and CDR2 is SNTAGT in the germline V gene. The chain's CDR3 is CASSDSASGSYEQYF. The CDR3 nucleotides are TGTGCCAGCAGTGACTCGGCTAGCGGGTCATACGAGCAGTACTTC.

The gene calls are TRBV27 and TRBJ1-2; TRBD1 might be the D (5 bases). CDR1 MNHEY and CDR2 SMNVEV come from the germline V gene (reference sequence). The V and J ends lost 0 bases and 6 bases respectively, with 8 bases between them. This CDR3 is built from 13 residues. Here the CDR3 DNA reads TGTGCCAGCAGTTTATCGCAGGGTAATGGCTACACCTTC. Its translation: CASSLSQGNGYTF.

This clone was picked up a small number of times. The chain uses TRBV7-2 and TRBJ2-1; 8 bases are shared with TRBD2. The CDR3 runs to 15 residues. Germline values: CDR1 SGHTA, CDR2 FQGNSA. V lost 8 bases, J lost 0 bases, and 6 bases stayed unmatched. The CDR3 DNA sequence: TGTGCCAGCGGCAAGCGGGAGAGCTCCTACAATGAGCAGTTCTTC. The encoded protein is CASGKRESSYNEQFF. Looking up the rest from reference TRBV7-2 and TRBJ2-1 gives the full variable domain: GAGVSQSPSNKVTEKGKDVELRCDPISGHTALYWYRQSLGQGLEFLIYFQGNSAPDKSGLPSDRFSAERTGGSVSTLTIQRTQQEDSAVYLCASGKRESSYNEQFFGPGTRLTVL.

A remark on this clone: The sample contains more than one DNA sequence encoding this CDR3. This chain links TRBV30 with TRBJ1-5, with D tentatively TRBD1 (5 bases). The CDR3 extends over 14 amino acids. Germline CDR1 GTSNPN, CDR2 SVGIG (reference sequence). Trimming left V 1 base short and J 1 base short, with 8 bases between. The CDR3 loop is CAWSGRVSNQPQHF. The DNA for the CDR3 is TGTGCCTGGAGTGGCAGGGTCAGCAATCAGCCCCAGCATTTT.

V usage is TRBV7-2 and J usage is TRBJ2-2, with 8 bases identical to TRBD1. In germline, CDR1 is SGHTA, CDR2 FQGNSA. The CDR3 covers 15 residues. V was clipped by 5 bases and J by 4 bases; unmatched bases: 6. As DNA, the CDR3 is TGTGCCAGCAGCACTGACAGGGGAATCACCGGGGAGCTGTTTTTT. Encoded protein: CASSTDRGITGELFF.

CDR3 sequence: CASSQVQGLYGYTF. The CDR3 DNA is TGCGCCAGCAGCCAAGTTCAGGGACTCTATGGCTACACCTTC. This chain links TRBV4-1 with TRBJ1-2; a weak D match, TRBD1 (5 bases). Germline CDR1 reads MGHRA; CDR2 reads YSYEKL. Trimming cost V 1 base and J 4 bases, with 10 bases left between them. There are 14 residues in the CDR3.

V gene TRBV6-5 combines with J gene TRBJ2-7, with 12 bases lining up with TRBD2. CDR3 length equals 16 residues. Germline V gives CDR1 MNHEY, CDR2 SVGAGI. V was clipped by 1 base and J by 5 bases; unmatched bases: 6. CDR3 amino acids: CASSYWASGGANEQYF. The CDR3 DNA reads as TGTGCCAGCAGTTACTGGGCTAGCGGGGGGGCCAACGAGCAGTACTTC.

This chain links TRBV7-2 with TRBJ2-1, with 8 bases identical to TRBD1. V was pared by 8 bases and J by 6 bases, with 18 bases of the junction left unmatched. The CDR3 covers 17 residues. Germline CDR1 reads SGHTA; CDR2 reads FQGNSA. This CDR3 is CASGRDRPTPGSNEQFF. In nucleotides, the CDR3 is TGTGCCAGCGGCCGGGACAGGCCGACTCCCGGGTCCAATGAGCAGTTCTTC.

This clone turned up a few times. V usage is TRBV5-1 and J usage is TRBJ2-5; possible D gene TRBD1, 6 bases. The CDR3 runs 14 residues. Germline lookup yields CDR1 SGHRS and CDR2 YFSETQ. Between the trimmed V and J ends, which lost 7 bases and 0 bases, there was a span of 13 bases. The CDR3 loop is CASSLGTYQETQYF. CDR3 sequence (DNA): TGCGCCAGCTCCCTGGGGACATACCAAGAGACCCAGTACTTC. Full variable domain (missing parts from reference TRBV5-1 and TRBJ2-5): KAGVTQTPRYLIKTRGQQVTLSCSPISGHRSVSWYQQTPGQGLQFLFEYFSETQRNKGNFPGRFSGRQFSNSRSEMNVSTLELGDSALYLCASSLGTYQETQYFGPGTRLLVL.

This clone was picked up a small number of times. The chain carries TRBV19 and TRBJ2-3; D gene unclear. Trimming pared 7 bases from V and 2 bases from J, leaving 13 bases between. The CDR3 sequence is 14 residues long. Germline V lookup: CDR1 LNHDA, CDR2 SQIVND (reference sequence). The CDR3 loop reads CASTSQELTDTQYF. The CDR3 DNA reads TGTGCCAGTACGTCGCAGGAACTCACAGATACGCAGTATTTT.

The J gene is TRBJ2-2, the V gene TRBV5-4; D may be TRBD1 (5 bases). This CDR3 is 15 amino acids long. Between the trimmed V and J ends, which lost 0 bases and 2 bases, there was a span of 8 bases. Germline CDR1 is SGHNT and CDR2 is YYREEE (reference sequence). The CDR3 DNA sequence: TGTGCCAGCAGCTTGGATCAGGGAAACACCGGGGAGCTGTTTTTT. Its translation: CASSLDQGNTGELFF.

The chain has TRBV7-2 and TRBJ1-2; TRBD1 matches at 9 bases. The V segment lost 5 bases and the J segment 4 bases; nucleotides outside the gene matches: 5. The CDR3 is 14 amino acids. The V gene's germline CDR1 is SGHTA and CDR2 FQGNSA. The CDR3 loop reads CASSQGTGIYGYTF. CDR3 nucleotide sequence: TGTGCCAGCAGCCAAGGGACAGGGATCTATGGCTACACCTTC.

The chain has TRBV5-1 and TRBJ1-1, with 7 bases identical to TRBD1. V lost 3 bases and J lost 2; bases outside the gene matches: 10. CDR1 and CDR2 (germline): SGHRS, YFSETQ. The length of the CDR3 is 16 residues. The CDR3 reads CASSSPLGQVNTEAFF. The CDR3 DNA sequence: TGCGCCAGCAGCTCACCCCTCGGACAGGTCAACACTGAAGCTTTCTTT. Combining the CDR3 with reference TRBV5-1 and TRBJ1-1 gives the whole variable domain KAGVTQTPRYLIKTRGQQVTLSCSPISGHRSVSWYQQTPGQGLQFLFEYFSETQRNKGNFPGRFSGRQFSNSRSEMNVSTLELGDSALYLCASSSPLGQVNTEAFFGQGTRLTVV.

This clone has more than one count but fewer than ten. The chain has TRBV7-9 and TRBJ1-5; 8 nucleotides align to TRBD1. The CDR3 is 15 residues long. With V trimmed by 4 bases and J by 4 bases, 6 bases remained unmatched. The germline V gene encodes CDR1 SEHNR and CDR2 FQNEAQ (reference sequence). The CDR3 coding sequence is TGTGCCAGCAGCTCGGACAGGGAGATGAATCAGCCCCAGCATTTT. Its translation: CASSSDREMNQPQHF. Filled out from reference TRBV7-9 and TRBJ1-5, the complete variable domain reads DTGVSQNPRHKITKRGQNVTFRCDPISEHNRLYWYRQTLGQGPEFLTYFQNEAQLEKSRLLSDRFSAERPKGSFSTLEIQRTEQGDSAMYLCASSSDREMNQPQHFGDGTRLSIL.

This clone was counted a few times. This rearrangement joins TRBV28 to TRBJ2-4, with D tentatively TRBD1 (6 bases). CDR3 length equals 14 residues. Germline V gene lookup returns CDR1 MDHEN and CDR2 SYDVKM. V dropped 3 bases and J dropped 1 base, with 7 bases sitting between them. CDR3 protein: CASSFQGAKNIQYF. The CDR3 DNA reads TGTGCCAGCAGTTTTCAGGGGGCCAAAAACATTCAGTACTTC.

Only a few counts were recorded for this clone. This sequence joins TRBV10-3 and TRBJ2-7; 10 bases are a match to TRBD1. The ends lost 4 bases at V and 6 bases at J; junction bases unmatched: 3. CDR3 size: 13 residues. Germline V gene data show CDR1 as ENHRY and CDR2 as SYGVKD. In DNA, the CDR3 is TGTGCCATCAGTGTCGGACAGGGGGGCGAGCAGTACTTC. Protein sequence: CAISVGQGGEQYF.

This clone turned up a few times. CDR3 sequence (DNA): TGTGCCAGCAGTCCCGGACAGGGGGTGGGCAATCAGCCCCAGCATTTT. Its translation is CASSPGQGVGNQPQHF. This chain links TRBV27 with TRBJ1-5; 10 bases are shared with TRBD1. The germline CDR1 and CDR2 sequences are MNHEY and SMNVEV (reference sequence). J lost 2 bases, V lost 5 bases, and 6 bases had no gene match. The CDR3 has 16 residues.

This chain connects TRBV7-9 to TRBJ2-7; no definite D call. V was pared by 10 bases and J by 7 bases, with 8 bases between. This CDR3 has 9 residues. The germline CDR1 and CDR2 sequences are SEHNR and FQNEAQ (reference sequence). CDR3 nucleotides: TGTGCCACCGCTAGGGAGCAGTACTTC. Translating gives CATAREQYF.

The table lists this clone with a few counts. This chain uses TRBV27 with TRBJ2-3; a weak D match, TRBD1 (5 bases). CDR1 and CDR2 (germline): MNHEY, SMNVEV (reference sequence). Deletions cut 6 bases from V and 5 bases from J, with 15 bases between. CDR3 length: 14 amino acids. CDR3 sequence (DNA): TGTGCCAGCAGCATTACAGGTAGAGGAGATACGCAGTATTTT. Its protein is CASSITGRGDTQYF.

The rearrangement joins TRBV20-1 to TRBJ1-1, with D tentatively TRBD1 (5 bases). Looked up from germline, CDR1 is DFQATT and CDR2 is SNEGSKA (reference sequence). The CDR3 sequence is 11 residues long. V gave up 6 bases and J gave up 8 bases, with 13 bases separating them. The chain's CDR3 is CSATPGLEAFF. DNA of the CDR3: TGCAGTGCCACTCCAGGGTTGGAAGCTTTCTTT.

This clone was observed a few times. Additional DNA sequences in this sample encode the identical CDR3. CDR3 in DNA: TGTGCCAGCTCACCACCCGGGGAAGAGACCCAGTACTTC. This codes for CASSPPGEETQYF. This chain uses TRBV18 with TRBJ2-5; tentatively, D is TRBD2 (5 bases). The germline V and J ends were trimmed by 0 bases and 3 bases, with 5 bases remaining between them. The germline V gene has CDR1 KGHSH and CDR2 LQKENI. The CDR3 runs to 13 residues.